The 29 T cell receptor beta chains listed next were all sequenced from one sample in a study of T-cell reconstitution after alpha-beta-depleted transplantation in children. Unique molecular identifiers were incorporated during preparation of the TCRbeta library. One entry per CDR3 protein, called by TCRdb with MiXCR from the PCR reads. Among 200,000 to 300,000 distinct CDR3 sequences listed, about 12% were seen once. This sample comprised PBMCs from the stem cell graft donor, obtained from the stem cell graft. Source of these receptors: a human donor who donated a stem cell graft to a child with acute lymphoblastic leukemia.

At least ten counts were recorded for this clonotype. V is TRBV10-3 and J is TRBJ2-3; a possible D gene is TRBD1 (6 bases). V was clipped by 11 bases and J by 3 bases, with 15 bases between them. CDR3 size: 13 residues. The germline gives CDR1 ENHRY, CDR2 SYGVKD. DNA for the CDR3: TGTGCCTGCCGTCACCAGGGGACAGATACGCAGTATTTT. Its protein is CACRHQGTDTQYF.

In this sample, this clonotype turned up many times. This chain links TRBV7-8 with TRBJ1-2, with a tentative D call TRBD1 (5 bases). The germline V and J ends were trimmed by 1 base and 4 bases, with 10 bases remaining between them. Germline assignment: CDR1 SGHVS and CDR2 FQNEAQ. CDR3 length: 14 amino acids. The CDR3 DNA reads as TGTGCCAGCAGCTTAGAGAGACAGTTCTATGGCTACACCTTC. Encoded protein: CASSLERQFYGYTF. The whole variable domain, filled in from reference TRBV7-8 and TRBJ1-2, reads GAGVSQSPRYKVAKRGQDVALRCDPISGHVSLFWYQQALGQGPEFLTYFQNEAQLDKSGLPSDRFFAERPEGSVSTLKIQRTQQEDSAVYLCASSLERQFYGYTFGSGTRLTVV.

This clonotype showed up many times. This chain links TRBV5-1 with TRBJ1-1; D may be TRBD1 (5 bases). Trimming removed 8 bases from V and 5 bases from J, with 19 bases in between. Germline CDR1 is SGHRS and CDR2 is YFSETQ. The CDR3 runs to 14 residues. The DNA of the CDR3 is TGCGCCAGAGGTCCAGGGAAAAGGAGGACTGAAGCTTTCTTT. It yields the protein CARGPGKRRTEAFF.

The table lists this clonotype with many counts. V gene TRBV20-1 combines with J gene TRBJ1-5; D is ambiguous. Germline-derived CDR1 and CDR2 are DFQATT and SNEGSKA (reference sequence). V gave up 7 bases and J gave up 4 bases, with 11 bases separating them. The CDR3 covers 12 residues. The chain's CDR3 is CSVGRMNQPQHF. The CDR3, as DNA: TGCAGTGTCGGCCGAATGAATCAGCCCCAGCATTTT.

As to this clonotype: A much larger clone differs by one base, so this may be a read error. The chain is built from TRBV20-1 and TRBJ1-4, with a tentative D call TRBD1 (5 bases). Per germline, CDR1 DFQATT and CDR2 SNEGSKA (reference sequence). V was shortened by 2 bases and J by 3 bases, with 19 bases between the two germline ends. The CDR3 has 17 residues. DNA for the CDR3: TGCAGTGCTAGATCTACGGGACCTCTTCTTGCTAATGAAAAACTGTTTTTT. Amino acids: CSARSTGPLLANEKLFF.

In its sample, this clonotype was seen a few times. The J gene is TRBJ1-2, the V gene TRBV29-1, with a possible D match to TRBD1 (5 bases). The CDR3 is 13 amino acids. V lost 6 bases and J 8 bases, leaving 19 bases between the germline ends. Germline V gene data show CDR1 as SQVTM and CDR2 as ANQGSEA. CDR3: CSVPSRDRRGYTF. Here the CDR3 DNA reads TGCAGCGTCCCGTCCCGGGACCGGAGGGGCTACACCTTC. Together with reference TRBV29-1 and TRBJ1-2, the CDR3 gives the full variable domain: SAVISQKPSRDICQRGTSLTIQCQVDSQVTMMFWYRQQPGQSLTLIATANQGSEATYESGFVIDKFPISRPNLTFSTLTVSNMSPEDSSIYLCSVPSRDRRGYTFGSGTRLTVV.

The rearrangement joins TRBV29-1 to TRBJ2-2; 8 nucleotides agree with TRBD2. V gave up 7 bases and J gave up 2 bases; unmatched junction bases: 6. Per the germline V gene, CDR1 is SQVTM and CDR2 is ANQGSEA. The CDR3 contains 14 residues. CDR3 loop: CSAAGGPNTGELFF. The CDR3 DNA reads as TGCAGCGCGGCGGGGGGTCCAAACACCGGGGAGCTGTTTTTT.

This rearrangement joins TRBV27 to TRBJ1-1; D is possibly TRBD1 (5 bases). This CDR3 comprises 13 residues. Germline V gene sequence: CDR1 MNHEY, CDR2 SMNVEV (reference sequence). V lost 0 bases, J lost 10 bases, and 12 bases lay in between. The CDR3 DNA reads TGTGCCAGCAGTTTATCGGGGCAATCTGCAGCTTTCTTT. This gives the protein CASSLSGQSAAFF.

Many counts were recorded for this clonotype. V is TRBV12-3 or TRBV12-4 and J is TRBJ2-3, with D uncertain. V shed 8 bases and J shed 6 bases, with 12 bases lying between them. The CDR3 has 12 amino acids. The CDR3 coding sequence is TGTGCCAGCCAACCAGACGCCGATACGCAGTATTTT. It translates to CASQPDADTQYF.

J is TRBJ1-1 and V is TRBV18, with TRBD1 identical over 8 bases. The CDR3 is 17 residues long. Looked up from germline, CDR1 is KGHSH and CDR2 is LQKENI. V was clipped by 3 bases and J by 6 bases; unmatched bases: 15. The CDR3, as DNA: TGTGCCAGCTCACCCGGACAGGGTTATGCGCGGGTACCTGAAGCTTTCTTT. It specifies CASSPGQGYARVPEAFF. Full variable domain (outside the CDR3, taken from reference TRBV18 and TRBJ1-1): NAGVMQNPRHLVRRRGQEARLRCSPMKGHSHVYWYRQLPEEGLKFMVYLQKENIIDESGMPKERFSAEFPKEGPSILRIQQVVRGDSAAYFCASSPGQGYARVPEAFFGQGTRLTVV.

This clonotype was counted at least ten times. This chain uses TRBV6-1 with TRBJ1-1; no clear D. This CDR3 contains 14 residues. V was trimmed by 1 base and J by 2 bases, leaving 8 bases between them. CDR1 and CDR2 from the germline V gene are MNHNS and SASEGT. CDR3 bases: TGTGCCAGCAGTGAAGGAAGCTATAACACTGAAGCTTTCTTT. Translated, it gives CASSEGSYNTEAFF.

This clonotype has a count of ten or more. The V and J genes are TRBV6-1 and TRBJ2-3; no definite D call. V gave up 3 bases and J gave up 2 bases, with 12 bases separating them. Germline V gives CDR1 MNHNS, CDR2 SASEGT. The CDR3 runs to 15 residues. The CDR3 reads CASSESRGYTDTQYF. The CDR3 bases are TGTGCCAGCAGTGAGAGTAGAGGTTACACAGATACGCAGTATTTT.

This clonotype was seen only a few times. J is TRBJ2-7 and V is TRBV6-2 or TRBV6-3, with D perhaps matching TRBD1 (5 bases). Trimming stripped 8 bases from V and 0 bases from J, with 11 bases between. Germline values: CDR1 MNHEY, CDR2 SVGEGT. The CDR3 is 13 residues long. The CDR3 coding sequence is TGTGCCAGCGACAGAGCTAGCTCCTACGAGCAGTACTTC. Its protein is CASDRASSYEQYF.

This clonotype was seen ten or more times. The chain recombines TRBV29-1 with TRBJ2-7, with 9 bases fitting TRBD1. From germline, CDR1 is SQVTM and CDR2 ANQGSEA. The CDR3 has 14 residues. With V trimmed by 6 bases and J by 1 base, 7 bases remained unmatched. DNA of the CDR3: TGCAGCGTCGTACAGGGGGCATCATCCTACGAGCAGTACTTC. Translated: CSVVQGASSYEQYF.

The J gene is TRBJ1-2, the V gene TRBV12-3 or TRBV12-4; D ambiguous. The CDR3 is 12 amino acids. The V end was cut by 6 bases, the J end by 4 bases, with 9 bases between. The chain's CDR3 is CASSGLVYGYTF. CDR3 DNA: TGTGCCAGCAGCGGACTGGTCTATGGCTACACCTTC.

This clonotype was seen at least ten times. The chain uses TRBV5-1 and TRBJ2-7; TRBD1 aligns across 9 bases. The CDR3 spans 16 residues. V lost 3 bases, J lost 5 bases, and 12 bases stayed unmatched. Germline CDR1 is SGHRS and CDR2 is YFSETQ. The CDR3 DNA reads TGCGCCAGCAGCTCGGCTCTGGGACAGGGAGTCCACGAGCAGTACTTC. Translated: CASSSALGQGVHEQYF.

This clonotype was counted at least ten times. The rearrangement links TRBV28 to TRBJ2-5, with D possibly TRBD2 on 6 matching bases. This CDR3 is 14 amino acids long. Trimming removed 6 bases at V and 4 bases at J, with 15 bases between. Germline V lookup: CDR1 MDHEN, CDR2 SYDVKM. The CDR3 sequence: CASRAHGGSETQYF. In DNA form, the CDR3 reads TGTGCCAGCAGGGCCCATGGGGGGTCAGAGACCCAGTACTTC.

This clonotype was found many times. The chain links TRBV12-3 or TRBV12-4 to TRBJ2-1; maybe TRBD1 (6 bases). The CDR3 is 13 residues long. Trimming took off 5 bases at V and 6 bases at J, with 11 bases between the two ends. The CDR3 loop reads CASSGQLINEQFF. The CDR3 region has the DNA TGTGCCAGCAGTGGACAGCTTATCAATGAGCAGTTCTTC.

At least ten counts were recorded for this clonotype. This chain uses TRBV20-1 with TRBJ2-7; 7 positions agree with TRBD2. The CDR3 loop spans 14 amino acids. The V gene end was trimmed by 3 bases and the J gene end by 0 bases; junction bases not matched to a gene: 5. CDR1 and CDR2 (germline): DFQATT, SNEGSKA (reference sequence). CDR3 residues: CSASLAESSYEQYF. Here the CDR3 DNA reads TGCAGTGCTAGTCTAGCGGAGAGCTCCTACGAGCAGTACTTC.

This clonotype was detected ten times or more. The rearrangement joins TRBV12-3 or TRBV12-4 to TRBJ2-1; D tentatively fits TRBD1 or TRBD2 (5 bases each). The CDR3 is 14 residues long. V lost 5 bases and J 9 bases, leaving 17 bases between the germline ends. This CDR3 reads CASSPDSPRGEQFF. The CDR3 nucleotides are TGTGCCAGCAGTCCCGACAGCCCGAGGGGTGAGCAGTTCTTC.

Turning to this clonotype: A much larger clonotype is one base distant, so this may be a read error. This chain connects TRBV3-1 to TRBJ1-2; D perhaps matches TRBD1 (6 bases). Trimming left V 4 bases short and J 3 bases short, with 18 bases between. The CDR3 has 16 amino acids. The germline CDR1 and CDR2 sequences are LGHDT and YNNKEL (reference sequence). CDR3 loop: CASSRAGAPSYYGYTF. As DNA, the CDR3 is TGTGCCAGCAGCCGAGCAGGGGCCCCCTCCTACTATGGCTACACCTTC.

This clonotype came up a few times. The chain employs TRBV12-3 or TRBV12-4 and TRBJ2-2; 10 positions agree with TRBD1. V dropped 7 bases and J dropped 5; count of bases not matched to a gene: 7. The CDR3 runs 15 residues. This CDR3 reads CASIRGTGETGELFF. The CDR3 nucleotides are TGTGCCAGCATCCGGGGGACAGGGGAAACCGGGGAGCTGTTTTTT.

This clonotype showed up many times. V and J are TRBV4-3 and TRBJ1-5, with a tentative D call TRBD1 (5 bases). The CDR3 runs 15 residues. Germline V CDR1 and CDR2: LGHNA, YSLEER. V was cut by 0 bases and J by 6 bases, with 12 bases left in between. CDR3 nucleotide sequence: TGCGCCAGCAGCCAAGATTGGGGGTTGGGTCAGCCCCAGCATTTT. Its translation is CASSQDWGLGQPQHF.

The rearrangement joins TRBV29-1 to TRBJ2-1, with 9 bases fitting TRBD1. The CDR3 covers 16 residues. CDR1 is SQVTM and CDR2 is ANQGSEA in the germline V gene. V lost 1 base, J lost 0 bases, and 4 bases stayed unmatched. CDR3 bases: TGCAGCGTTGAAGGCTGGGGACAGGGCTCCTACAATGAGCAGTTCTTC. It yields the protein CSVEGWGQGSYNEQFF.

This clonotype was found many times. V usage is TRBV27 and J usage is TRBJ2-7; 11 bases match TRBD2. V shed 6 bases and J 3 bases; nucleotides not matched to a gene: 10. Germline V CDR1 and CDR2: MNHEY, SMNVEV (reference sequence). The CDR3 consists of 16 residues. CDR3: CASSPLAGGGHYEQYF. The CDR3 DNA is TGTGCCAGCAGCCCTCTAGCGGGGGGCGGACACTACGAGCAGTACTTC.

This rearrangement joins TRBV19 to TRBJ2-2, with unresolved D. CDR1 and CDR2 (germline): LNHDA, SQIVND (reference sequence). The CDR3 is 13 residues long. Deletions cut 7 bases from V and 7 bases from J, with 13 bases between. The CDR3 bases are TGTGCCAGTAATTCCGGAGATATCGGGGAGCTGTTTTTT. This sequence encodes CASNSGDIGELFF.

J is TRBJ2-1 and V is TRBV20-1, with TRBD2 matching 8 bases. Per germline, CDR1 DFQATT and CDR2 SNEGSKA (reference sequence). The CDR3 totals 13 residues. CDR3 nucleotide sequence: TGCTCCAAACGGGGGGGCTCCTACAATGAGCAGTTCTTC. Amino acids: CSKRGGSYNEQFF.

This clonotype was detected many times. V gene TRBV28 combines with J gene TRBJ1-1; 8 bases are shared with TRBD1. Germline trimming cut 6 bases from V and 1 base from J; bases unmatched to any gene: 7. The germline V gene encodes CDR1 MDHEN and CDR2 SYDVKM. The CDR3 runs to 15 residues. The CDR3 DNA sequence: TGTGCCAGCAGCCTCCACGGACAGGGGAACACTGAAGCTTTCTTT. This codes for CASSLHGQGNTEAFF.

Remarks on this clonotype: Given a much more abundant clone one base away, this may be a read error. The rearrangement joins TRBV20-1 to TRBJ1-2; D gene unclear. Germline CDR1 is DFQATT and CDR2 is SNEGSKA (reference sequence). V shed 5 bases and J shed 5 bases, with 21 bases lying between them. CDR3 length: 15 amino acids. The CDR3 here is CSAGASVTFGYGYTF. CDR3 in DNA: TGCAGTGCTGGAGCCTCAGTGACATTTGGATATGGCTACACCTTC.